This TCR beta chain was sequenced during a study of blood T cell repertoires in COVID-19. Study-level background: The cDNA or gDNA used as material had been derived from T cells, B-cell-depleted T cells, or PBMCs.

The assay was immunoSEQ multiplex PCR, and TCRdb's table has in-frame clones only and misses some. The table records under 60,000 clones, roughly 82% of them present only once. The CDR3 has 16 amino acids. V was shortened by 4 bases and J by 4 bases, with 19 bases between the two germline ends. Germline CDR1 LGHDT, CDR2 YNNKEL (reference sequence). Sequences were obtained from peripheral blood. The clonotype originates from a man aged 35 to 55 with acute or convalescent COVID-19. The V and J genes are TRBV3-1 (or the pseudogene TRBV3-2) and TRBJ2-5, with D maybe TRBD1 (6 bases). The CDR3 loop reads CASSPTQGFGGETQYF. The CDR3, as DNA: TGTGCCAGCAGCCCTACACAGGGTTTTGGGGGAGAGACCCAGTACTTC.